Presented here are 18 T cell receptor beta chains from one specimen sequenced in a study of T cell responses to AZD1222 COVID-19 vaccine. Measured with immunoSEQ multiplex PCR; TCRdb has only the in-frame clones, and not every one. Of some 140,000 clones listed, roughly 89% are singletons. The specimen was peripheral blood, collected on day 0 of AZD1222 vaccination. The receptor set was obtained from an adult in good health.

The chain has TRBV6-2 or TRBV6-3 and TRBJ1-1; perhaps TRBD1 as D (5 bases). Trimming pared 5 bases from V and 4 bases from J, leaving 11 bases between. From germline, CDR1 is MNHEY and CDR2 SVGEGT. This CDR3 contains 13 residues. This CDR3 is CASSGTPGTEAFF. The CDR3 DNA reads TGTGCCAGCAGTGGGACGCCCGGCACTGAAGCTTTCTTT.

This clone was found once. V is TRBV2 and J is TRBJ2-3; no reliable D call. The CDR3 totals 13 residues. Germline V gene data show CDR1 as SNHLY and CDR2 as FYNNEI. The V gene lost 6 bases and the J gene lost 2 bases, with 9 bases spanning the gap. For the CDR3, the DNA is TGTGCCAGCAGCGAACCTAACACAGATACGCAGTATTTT. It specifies CASSEPNTDTQYF.

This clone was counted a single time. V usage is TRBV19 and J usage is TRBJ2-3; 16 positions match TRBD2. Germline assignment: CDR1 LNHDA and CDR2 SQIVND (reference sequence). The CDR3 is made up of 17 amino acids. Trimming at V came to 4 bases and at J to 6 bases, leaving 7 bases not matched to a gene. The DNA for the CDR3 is TGTGCCAGTAGTACGGGACTAGCGGGAGGGCCTGCGGATACGCAGTATTTT. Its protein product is CASSTGLAGGPADTQYF.

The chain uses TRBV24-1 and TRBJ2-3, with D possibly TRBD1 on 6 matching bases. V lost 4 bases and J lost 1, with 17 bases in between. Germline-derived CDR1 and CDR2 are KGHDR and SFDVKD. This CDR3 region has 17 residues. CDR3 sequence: CATSDQFPRGGTDTQYF. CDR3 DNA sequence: TGTGCCACCAGTGACCAATTCCCCAGGGGAGGCACAGATACGCAGTATTTT.

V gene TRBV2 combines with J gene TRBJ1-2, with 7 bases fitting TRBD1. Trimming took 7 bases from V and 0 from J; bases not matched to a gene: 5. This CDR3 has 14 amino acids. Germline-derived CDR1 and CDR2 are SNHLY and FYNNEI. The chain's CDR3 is CASKGDRTNYGYTF. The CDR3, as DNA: TGTGCCAGCAAAGGGGACAGAACTAACTATGGCTACACCTTC.

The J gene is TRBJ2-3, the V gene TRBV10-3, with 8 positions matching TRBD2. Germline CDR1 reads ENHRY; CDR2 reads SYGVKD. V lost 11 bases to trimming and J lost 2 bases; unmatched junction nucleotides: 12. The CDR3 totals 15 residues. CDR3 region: CAVLTSETDTDTQYF. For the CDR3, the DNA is TGTGCCGTCCTGACTAGCGAAACCGACACAGATACGCAGTATTTT.

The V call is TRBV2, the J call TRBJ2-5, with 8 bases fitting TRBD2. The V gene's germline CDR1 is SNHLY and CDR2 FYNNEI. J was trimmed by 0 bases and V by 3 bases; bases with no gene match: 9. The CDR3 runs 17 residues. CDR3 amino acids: CASSEGLAGINQETQYF. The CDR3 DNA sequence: TGTGCCAGCAGTGAGGGTTTAGCGGGGATAAACCAAGAGACCCAGTACTTC.

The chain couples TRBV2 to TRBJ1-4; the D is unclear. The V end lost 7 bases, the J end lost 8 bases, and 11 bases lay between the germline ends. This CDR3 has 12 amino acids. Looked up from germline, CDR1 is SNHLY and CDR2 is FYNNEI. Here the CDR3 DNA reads TGTGCCAGCACCACCCGGACCGAAAAACTGTTTTTT. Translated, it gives CASTTRTEKLFF.

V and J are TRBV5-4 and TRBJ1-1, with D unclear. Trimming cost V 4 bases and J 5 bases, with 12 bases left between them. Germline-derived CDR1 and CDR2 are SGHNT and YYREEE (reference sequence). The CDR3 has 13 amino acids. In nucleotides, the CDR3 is TGTGCCAGCAGCGGGCGACGAGAGACTGAAGCTTTCTTT. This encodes CASSGRRETEAFF.

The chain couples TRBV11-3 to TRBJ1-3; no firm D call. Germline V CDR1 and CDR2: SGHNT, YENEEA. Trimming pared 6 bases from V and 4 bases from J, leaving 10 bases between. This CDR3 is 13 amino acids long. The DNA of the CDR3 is TGTGCCAGCAGTAGAGGTAACGGAAACACCATATATTTT. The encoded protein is CASSRGNGNTIYF. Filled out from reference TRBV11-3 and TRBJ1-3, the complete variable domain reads EAGVVQSPRYKIIEKKQPVAFWCNPISGHNTLYWYLQNLGQGPELLIRYENEEAVDDSQLPKDRFSAERLKGVDSTLKIQPAELGDSAVYLCASSRGNGNTIYFGEGSWLTVV.

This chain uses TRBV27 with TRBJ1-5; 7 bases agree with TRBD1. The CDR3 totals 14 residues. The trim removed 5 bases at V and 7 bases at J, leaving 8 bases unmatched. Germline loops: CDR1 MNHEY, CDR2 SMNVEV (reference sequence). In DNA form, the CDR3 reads TGTGCCAGCAGTCCTACAGGGGCAAACCAGCCCCAGCATTTT. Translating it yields CASSPTGANQPQHF.

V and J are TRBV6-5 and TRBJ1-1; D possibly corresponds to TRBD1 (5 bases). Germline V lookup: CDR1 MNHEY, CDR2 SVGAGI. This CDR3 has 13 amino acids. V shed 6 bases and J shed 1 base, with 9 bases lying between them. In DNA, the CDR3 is TGTGCCAGCAGGGGAGGGGCGAACACTGAAGCTTTCTTT. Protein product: CASRGGANTEAFF.

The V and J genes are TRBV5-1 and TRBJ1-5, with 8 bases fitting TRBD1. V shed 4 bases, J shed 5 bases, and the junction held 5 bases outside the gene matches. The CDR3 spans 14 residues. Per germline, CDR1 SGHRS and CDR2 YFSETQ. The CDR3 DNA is TGCGCCAGCAGCGAGGACAGGGCGGATCAGCCCCAGCATTTT. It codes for CASSEDRADQPQHF.

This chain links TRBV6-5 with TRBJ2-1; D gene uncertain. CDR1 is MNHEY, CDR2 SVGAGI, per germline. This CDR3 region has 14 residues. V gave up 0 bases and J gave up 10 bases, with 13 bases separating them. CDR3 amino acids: CASSYSVSALEQFF. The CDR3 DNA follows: TGTGCCAGCAGTTACTCGGTATCAGCGCTCGAGCAGTTCTTC.

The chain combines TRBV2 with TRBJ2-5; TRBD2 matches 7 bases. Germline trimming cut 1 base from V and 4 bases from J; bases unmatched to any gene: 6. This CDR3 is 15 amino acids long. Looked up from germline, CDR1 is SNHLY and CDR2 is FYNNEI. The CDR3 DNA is TGTGCCAGCAGTGAAGGGAGCGGGACTCTAGAGACCCAGTACTTC. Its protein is CASSEGSGTLETQYF.

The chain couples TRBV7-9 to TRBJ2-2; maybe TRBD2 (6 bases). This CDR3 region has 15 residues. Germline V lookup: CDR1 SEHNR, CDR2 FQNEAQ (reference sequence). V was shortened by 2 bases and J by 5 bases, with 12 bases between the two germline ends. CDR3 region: CASSLWRAGTGELFF. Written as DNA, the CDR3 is TGTGCCAGCAGCTTATGGAGGGCAGGGACCGGGGAGCTGTTTTTT. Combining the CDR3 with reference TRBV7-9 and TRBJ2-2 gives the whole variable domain DTGVSQNPRHKITKRGQNVTFRCDPISEHNRLYWYRQTLGQGPEFLTYFQNEAQLEKSRLLSDRFSAERPKGSFSTLEIQRTEQGDSAMYLCASSLWRAGTGELFFGEGSRLTVL.

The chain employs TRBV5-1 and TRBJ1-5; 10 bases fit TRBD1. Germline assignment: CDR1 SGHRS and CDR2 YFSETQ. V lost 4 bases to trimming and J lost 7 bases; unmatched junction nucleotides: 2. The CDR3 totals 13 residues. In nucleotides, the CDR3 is TGCGCCAGCAGCGAGGGACAGGGGCAGCCCCAGCATTTT. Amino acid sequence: CASSEGQGQPQHF.

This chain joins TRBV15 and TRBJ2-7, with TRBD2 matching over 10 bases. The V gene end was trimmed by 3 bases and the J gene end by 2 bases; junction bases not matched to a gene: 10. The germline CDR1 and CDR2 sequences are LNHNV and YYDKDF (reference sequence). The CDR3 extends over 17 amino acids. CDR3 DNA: TGTGCCACCAGCAGTACACTTAGCGGGAGGTCGACCTACGAGCAGTACTTC. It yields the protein CATSSTLSGRSTYEQYF.